This entry lists 12 T cell receptor beta chains sequenced from one sample in a study of human T cells and chemical hapten exposure. The time point: healthy volunteer bleed at 2 weeks. Unfractionated whole blood was the source from which total RNA was extracted. TCRdb analysed the RACE reads with MiXCR anew, one entry per CDR3 protein. Here the sample spans 85,000 to 95,000 distinct CDR3 sequences, approximately 9.7% being singletons. The sequencing sample was made of whole blood. These receptors all stem from a female donor in good health. Some clones in this sample may be carry-over from other donors' samples.

This rearrangement joins TRBV10-3 to TRBJ2-5; D gene unclear. The CDR3 is 15 residues long. V lost 0 bases and J lost 7, with 15 bases in between. In germline, CDR1 is ENHRY, CDR2 SYGVKD. The CDR3 sequence is CAISESTGPGLTQYF. The CDR3 DNA reads TGTGCCATCAGTGAGTCGACCGGACCCGGGTTGACCCAGTACTTC.

This clonotype appeared a few times. This chain links TRBV6-2 or TRBV6-3 with TRBJ2-3, with 7 bases identical to TRBD1. This CDR3 is built from 14 residues. Trimming took 5 bases from V and 2 from J; bases not matched to a gene: 4. Germline V gene data show CDR1 as MNHEY and CDR2 as SVGEGT. This chain's CDR3 is CASSPDRITDTQYF. In DNA form, the CDR3 reads TGTGCCAGCAGTCCGGACAGGATCACAGATACGCAGTATTTT.

This clonotype was recorded at least ten times. The chain carries TRBV6-6 and TRBJ2-1; tentatively, D is TRBD2 (6 bases). The CDR3 extends over 15 amino acids. Germline CDR1 MNHNY, CDR2 SVGAGI (reference sequence). V was shortened by 1 base and J by 4 bases, with 11 bases between the two germline ends. CDR3 protein: CASSYLEGRYNEQFF. The DNA of the CDR3 is TGTGCCAGCAGTTACTTAGAGGGGAGGTACAATGAGCAGTTCTTC.

This clonotype was detected ten times or more. The rearrangement links TRBV7-8 to TRBJ2-3, with 7 bases lining up with TRBD2. V shed 5 bases and J 5 bases; nucleotides not matched to a gene: 10. The CDR3 covers 15 residues. Per the germline V gene, CDR1 is SGHVS and CDR2 is FQNEAQ. CDR3 in DNA: TGTGCCAGCAGCCACAATAGCGGGCTTCAAGATACGCAGTATTTT. It yields the protein CASSHNSGLQDTQYF.

The chain has TRBV29-1 and TRBJ1-1; D gene ambiguous. The CDR3 covers 11 residues. Trimming removed 3 bases from V and 6 bases from J, with 8 bases in between. Germline assignment: CDR1 SQVTM and CDR2 ANQGSEA. CDR3 sequence: CSVDLGAEAFF. The CDR3 DNA reads as TGCAGCGTTGATTTGGGCGCTGAAGCTTTCTTT.

This clonotype came up many times. The V and J genes are TRBV12-3 or TRBV12-4 and TRBJ1-1; D gene unclear. The CDR3 has 13 residues. Trimming pared 7 bases from V and 3 bases from J, leaving 12 bases between. The CDR3, as DNA: TGTGCCAGCACCCCTGCTTGGGACACTGAAGCTTTCTTT. Protein: CASTPAWDTEAFF.

In its sample, this clonotype was seen many times. Compared with germline, one end of the junction differs, possibly owing to a read error. The rearrangement joins TRBV27 to TRBJ1-1; D is unresolved. This CDR3 is 13 amino acids long. Germline CDR1 MNHEY, CDR2 SMNVEV (reference sequence). This CDR3 reads CASSFEDVSKLVF. The CDR3 bases are TGTGCCAGCAGTTTCGAAGACGTTTCGAAGCTGGTCTTT.

This clonotype was counted only a few times. The rearrangement uses TRBV20-1 and TRBJ2-1; 8 positions match TRBD1. CDR3 length: 13 residues. From germline, CDR1 is DFQATT and CDR2 SNEGSKA (reference sequence). J was trimmed by 4 bases and V by 1 base; bases with no gene match: 0. CDR3 nucleotides: TGCAGTGCTAGAGGGGACAGGTACAATGAGCAGTTCTTC. Protein product: CSARGDRYNEQFF.

This clonotype has ten or more counts. The gene calls are TRBV28 and TRBJ1-4; 7 bases are shared with TRBD1. Germline V CDR1 and CDR2: MDHEN, SYDVKM. V trimming: 3 bases; J trimming: 0 bases; junction bases outside the gene matches: 4. The CDR3 is 16 amino acids. The CDR3 spells CASSLYTGATNEKLFF. CDR3 in DNA: TGTGCCAGCAGTTTGTATACAGGGGCAACTAATGAAAAACTGTTTTTT.

The chain recombines TRBV5-4 with TRBJ2-3; D is undetermined. The CDR3 has 13 residues. V lost 1 base to trimming and J lost 0 bases, with 3 bases between them. CDR1 SGHNT and CDR2 YYREEE come from the germline V gene (reference sequence). The CDR3 DNA reads TGTGCCAGCAGCTTGCTTAGCACAGATACGCAGTATTTT. It is translated as CASSLLSTDTQYF.

The chain has TRBV12-3 or TRBV12-4 and TRBJ2-5; perhaps TRBD2 as D (6 bases). The CDR3 extends over 16 amino acids. V was pared by 6 bases and J by 5 bases, with 22 bases between. The CDR3 bases are TGTGCCAGCAGCCATCACGCCCGGGGGTCGTGGGAGACCCAGTACTTC. Translation: CASSHHARGSWETQYF.

J is TRBJ2-7 and V is TRBV12-3 or TRBV12-4; no definite D call. Trimming removed 1 base at V and 2 bases at J, with 9 bases between. The CDR3 is 14 residues long. CDR3 in amino acids: CASSLGHGPYEQYF. Written as DNA, the CDR3 is TGTGCCAGCAGTTTAGGGCACGGACCCTACGAGCAGTACTTC.